Sequencing of this TCR beta chain was carried out in a study of vaccination effects on CD4 cells after COVID-19. Regarding the study as a whole: In the late period after vaccination, infection- and vaccine-induced clones contracted markedly. Relatively few convalescent patients took part in the study, which had no early post-infection timepoints.

Using viral peptide pools, the ViraFEST assay grew out antigen-specific CD4+ T cells prior to sequencing. Subsequent to 10 days of culture, CD4+ T cells were isolated. Vaccine recipients lacked prior SARS-CoV-2 infection and had negative nucleocapsid antibodies. Researchers reported culturing more than 1.5 million PBMC in each well, adding 8 to 10 IU/ml IL-2 and 10 ug/ml peptides. Half the medium was replaced with IL-2 medium on days 3 and 7. Assay used: immunoSEQ multiplex PCR; TCRdb lists only in-frame clones, some missing. The table records around 60,000 clones, roughly three quarters of them present only once. This clone has just one count. Its specificity is not known. Germline lookup yields CDR1 MNHEY and CDR2 SVGEGT. The CDR3 is 15 residues long. The V and J ends lost 2 bases and 4 bases, in that order; junction bases with no gene match: 5.

The receptor comes from a human donor who received a COVID-19 vaccine. The sample consisted of CD4+ T cells from PBMCs cultured with HCoV-NL63 spike peptides, taken before COVID-19 vaccination. J is TRBJ2-5 and V is TRBV6-2 or TRBV6-3; 9 nucleotides align to TRBD1. The CDR3 nucleotides read TGTGCCAGCAGTTACGACAGGGGGACTCGAGAGACCCAGTACTTC. Translating it yields CASSYDRGTRETQYF.